The rows below give T cell receptor beta chains drawn from one sample of a study of cytomegalovirus exposure and HLA in healthy donors. Clones were sequenced by immunoSEQ multiplex PCR, and TCRdb holds only the in-frame ones, with some missing. The table shows approximately 190,000 clones, with 81% occurring only once. Source material: PBMCs. The receptors originated from a man over 45 in good health and CMV-seronegative. CDR3s include the opening cysteine and the closing phenylalanine or tryptophan. Fields, in order: CDR3 length, V gene, D gene, clone size, J gene, CDR3 protein, CDR3 DNA. A D gene is named only where the DNA matches it firmly. Rows may omit the clone size; those that give it use once, few, many or a size class.

>12|TRBV19|NA|once|TRBJ2-1
CASSVQSNEQFF
TGTGCCAGTAGTGTTCAATCCAATGAGCAGTTCTTC
>13|TRBV6-5|NA|NA|TRBJ1-2
CASTYAGRRGYTF
TGTGCCAGCACCTACGCAGGGCGTCGGGGCTACACCTTC
>15|TRBV5-6|NA|NA|TRBJ1-1
CASSLPTNEATEAFF
TGTGCCAGCAGCTTGCCTACGAATGAAGCCACTGAAGCTTTCTTT
>15|TRBV27|NA|NA|TRBJ2-1
CASSLGTSPYNEQFF
TGTGCCAGCAGTTTAGGGACATCCCCTTACAATGAGCAGTTCTTC
>15|TRBV5-6|NA|once|TRBJ2-7
CASSLDFDRTYEQYF
TGTGCCAGCAGCTTGGATTTTGACAGAACCTACGAGCAGTACTTC
>15|TRBV5-1|TRBD1|few|TRBJ2-2
CASSALTGGTGELFF
TGCGCCAGCAGCGCCCTGACAGGGGGCACCGGGGAGCTGTTTTTT
>14|TRBV9|NA|NA|TRBJ2-2
CASSVATGTLELFF
TGTGCCAGCAGCGTAGCGACTGGGACACTCGAGCTGTTTTTT
>13|TRBV10-3|NA|NA|TRBJ1-6
CAISSDGNSPLHF
TGTGCCATCAGTTCAGACGGGAATTCACCCCTCCACTTT
>13|TRBV15|NA|NA|TRBJ1-1
CATSEGLNTEAFF
TGTGCCACCAGCGAGGGATTGAACACTGAAGCTTTCTTT
>14|TRBV14|NA|NA|TRBJ2-3
CASSLRQSTDTQYF
TGTGCCAGCAGCCTCCGACAGAGCACAGATACGCAGTATTTT
>13|TRBV15|NA|few|TRBJ1-1
CATSRDEGAEAFF
TGTGCCACCAGCAGAGATGAGGGCGCTGAAGCTTTCTTT
>13|TRBV18|TRBD1|NA|TRBJ1-2
CASSPGQGPGYTF
TGTGCCAGCTCACCGGGACAGGGTCCTGGCTACACCTTC
>17|TRBV18|TRBD1|NA|TRBJ1-1
CASSPPAPTGVNTEAFF
TGTGCCAGCTCACCACCCGCCCCGACAGGGGTGAACACTGAAGCTTTCTTT
>14|TRBV11-2|NA|NA|TRBJ1-5
CASSPTETNQPQHF
TGTGCCAGCAGCCCGACAGAAACCAATCAGCCCCAGCATTTT
>15|TRBV7-8|NA|NA|TRBJ1-4
CASSVGAATNEKLFF
TGTGCCAGCAGCGTTGGGGCCGCAACTAATGAAAAACTGTTTTTT
>13|TRBV27|TRBD1|NA|TRBJ2-1
CASSHRTGNEQFF
TGTGCCAGCAGCCACCGGACAGGGAATGAGCAGTTCTTC
>14|TRBV2|NA|NA|TRBJ2-1
CASRGGAGYNEQFF
TGTGCCAGCAGGGGGGGGGCAGGATACAATGAGCAGTTCTTC
>15|TRBV7-2|NA|few|TRBJ1-5
CASSRETGFGQPQHF
TGTGCCAGCAGCAGAGAAACAGGGTTTGGGCAGCCCCAGCATTTT
>11|TRBV7-8|NA|NA|TRBJ1-4
CASSSYEKLFF
TGTGCCAGCAGCTCCTATGAAAAACTGTTTTTT
>15|TRBV7-9|NA|NA|TRBJ2-2
CASSLAQGNTGELFF
TGTGCCAGCAGCTTAGCGCAGGGGAACACCGGGGAGCTGTTTTTT
>14|TRBV27|TRBD2|few|TRBJ2-5
CASTSGGAGETQYF
TGTGCCAGCACGAGCGGGGGGGCCGGGGAGACCCAGTACTTC
>17|TRBV14|NA|NA|TRBJ2-1
CASSRQLGRHYYNEQFF
TGTGCCAGCAGCCGCCAATTAGGGAGACATTACTACAATGAGCAGTTCTTC
>14|TRBV6-1|TRBD2|NA|TRBJ2-3
CASGAGGPIDTQYF
TGTGCCAGCGGAGCGGGGGGGCCGATAGATACGCAGTATTTT
>15|TRBV5-8|NA|NA|TRBJ2-1
CASSSPKKTVNEQFF
TGTGCCAGCAGCTCTCCCAAAAAAACGGTGAATGAGCAGTTCTTC